This T cell receptor (beta chain) was observed in a study of control samples from healthy donors and cancer patients. The CDR3 runs to 18 residues. Germline values: CDR1 MNHEY, CDR2 SMNVEV (reference sequence). J gave up 7 bases and V 2 bases, and 18 bases lay outside the gene matches. Sequencing was performed with immunoSEQ multiplex PCR; in TCRdb, only in-frame clones are kept and a portion is missing. The sample carries tens of thousands of clones, more than 85% recorded once. J is TRBJ1-2 and V is TRBV27; 8 bases are a match to TRBD1. Sequences were obtained from PBMCs. The source of this sequence is a woman aged 40 to 50 with lung cancer. The chain's CDR3 is CASSLGFPRPGQAGGYTF. The CDR3 region has the DNA TGTGCCAGCAGTTTAGGATTTCCCCGACCGGGACAGGCGGGTGGCTACACCTTC.